Presented here are 10 T cell receptor beta chains from one specimen sequenced in a study of early T cells in non-severe SARS-CoV-2 infection. MiXCR, run by TCRdb on the 5' RACE reads, gives a single entry per CDR3 protein. The top ten hold over 12% of the sample, which has about 69,000 distinct CDR3 sequences, approximately 13% seen once. Material for sequencing was whole blood. Every receptor here comes from an adult who was a healthcare worker with PCR-confirmed SARS-CoV-2 infection or an uninfected control (not recorded which).

Many counts were recorded for this clonotype. The chain employs TRBV5-5 and TRBJ2-1; D uncertain. The CDR3 loop spans 15 amino acids. V shed 2 bases and J shed 0 bases, with 9 bases lying between them. From germline, CDR1 is SGHKS and CDR2 YYEKEE (reference sequence). The CDR3 sequence is CASSFSWSSYNEQFF. The CDR3, as DNA: TGTGCCAGCAGCTTCTCGTGGAGCTCCTACAATGAGCAGTTCTTC.

The rearrangement joins TRBV6-6 to TRBJ2-1; 11 bases agree with TRBD2. The CDR3 consists of 13 residues. From germline, CDR1 is MNHNY and CDR2 SVGAGI (reference sequence). V lost 4 bases to trimming and J lost 10 bases; unmatched junction nucleotides: 3. Here the CDR3 reads CASSSSGGREQFF. The CDR3 nucleotides are TGTGCCAGCAGTTCTAGCGGGGGGCGGGAGCAGTTCTTC.

This clonotype was found many times. V and J are TRBV7-2 and TRBJ1-1; D might be TRBD1 (5 bases). This CDR3 is 12 amino acids long. The germline V and J ends were trimmed by 1 base and 8 bases, with 8 bases remaining between them. Germline loops: CDR1 SGHTA, CDR2 FQGNSA. The CDR3 nucleotides are TGTGCCAGCAGCTTAGGGTGGGGGGAAGCTTTCTTT. It encodes CASSLGWGEAFF.

This clonotype was recorded at least ten times. The chain carries TRBV29-1 and TRBJ2-1; D unclear. The CDR3 is 13 amino acids. Per the germline V gene, CDR1 is SQVTM and CDR2 is ANQGSEA. Trimming took 4 bases from V and 0 from J, leaving 7 bases between them. The CDR3: CSVAASSYNEQFF. CDR3 coding DNA: TGCAGCGTTGCCGCTTCCTCCTACAATGAGCAGTTCTTC.

This clonotype was counted at least ten times. The chain has TRBV11-2 and TRBJ1-3; D not resolved. This CDR3 region has 16 residues. Germline V gives CDR1 SGHAT, CDR2 FQNNGV. The germline V and J ends were trimmed by 2 bases and 4 bases, with 15 bases remaining between them. The CDR3 nucleotides are TGTGCCAGCAGCTTATTCGGAGGGTTTAGCGGAAACACCATATATTTT. It is translated as CASSLFGGFSGNTIYF.

This clonotype was counted ten times or more. The chain joins TRBV29-1 to TRBJ1-1; D call uncertain. CDR1 and CDR2 from the germline V gene are SQVTM and ANQGSEA. The CDR3 loop spans 13 amino acids. V was shortened by 3 bases and J by 0 bases, with 8 bases between the two germline ends. For the CDR3, the DNA is TGCAGCGTTGATCGGCTCATGAACACTGAAGCTTTCTTT. This gives the protein CSVDRLMNTEAFF.

This clonotype was counted a few times. V usage is TRBV7-9 and J usage is TRBJ1-1, with D uncertain. V was clipped by 1 base and J by 1 base, with 4 bases between them. The CDR3 length is 13 residues. From germline, CDR1 is SEHNR and CDR2 FQNEAQ (reference sequence). The CDR3 DNA is TGTGCCAGCAGCTTAGAACAGAACACTGAAGCTTTCTTT. This sequence encodes CASSLEQNTEAFF.

This clonotype was found many times. The J gene is TRBJ2-1, the V gene TRBV5-1; D is unclear. V was pared by 4 bases and J by 10 bases, with 15 bases between. Per germline, CDR1 SGHRS and CDR2 YFSETQ. The CDR3 spans 13 residues. The CDR3 spells CASSPTQMGEQFF. In DNA, the CDR3 is TGCGCCAGCAGCCCCACCCAGATGGGCGAGCAGTTCTTC.

V usage is TRBV6-6 and J usage is TRBJ2-1, with D perhaps given as TRBD1 or TRBD2 (6 bases each). CDR1 and CDR2 from the germline V gene are MNHNY and SVGAGI (reference sequence). The CDR3 extends over 17 amino acids. The germline V and J ends were trimmed by 7 bases and 8 bases, with 27 bases remaining between them. In DNA form, the CDR3 reads TGTGCCAGCAAACTCCGACTAGTGGGGGGCCTAGCAGATGAGCAGTTCTTC. Residues: CASKLRLVGGLADEQFF.

This clonotype was seen at least ten times. CDR3 sequence (DNA): TGTGCCAGCAGCTTACAGGGAGTCCTCACAGATACGCAGTATTTT. The encoded protein is CASSLQGVLTDTQYF. V gene TRBV7-3 combines with J gene TRBJ2-3; D tentatively fits TRBD1 or TRBD2 (5 bases each). The CDR3 length is 15 residues. CDR1 is SGHTA, CDR2 FQGTGA, per germline. Trimming shortened V by 2 bases and J by 2 bases, and 11 bases separated the two germline ends.